The clone carrying this TCR beta chain was seen a handful of times. TCR beta CDR3 regions were amplified from RNA. In the first-round RT-PCR of the TCR CDR3, the HTBI primer set was used. MiXCR, run by TCRdb on the multiplex PCR reads, gives a single entry per CDR3 protein. The sample comprises fewer than 450,000 distinct CDR3 sequences, roughly 18% of which are singletons, and over 35% rests with the top ten. This CDR3 comprises 17 residues. Germline V gene sequence: CDR1 KGHDR, CDR2 SFDVKD. After removal of 4 bases from V and 3 bases from J, the junction contained 8 bases not matched to a gene. The sample originates from a study of T cells in Graves' hyperthyroidism and ophthalmopathy.

The rearrangement joins TRBV24-1 to TRBJ2-2; 9 bases agree with TRBD1. Source material: blood. The receptor was isolated from a man younger than 35 with Graves' ophthalmopathy. The chain's CDR3 is CATSEPPGTGYTGELFF. Here the CDR3 DNA reads TGTGCCACCAGTGAACCCCCCGGGACAGGGTACACCGGGGAGCTGTTTTTT.